This T cell receptor beta chain was identified in a study of cytomegalovirus exposure and HLA in healthy donors. Study-level findings and limits: Most TCR sequences proved rare, with some public TCRs found in many donors.

PCR amplification relied on 60 Vbeta primers (plus 13 Jbeta primers). Sequencing used immunoSEQ multiplex PCR; TCRdb keeps in-frame clones, though not all of them. The sample has 180,000 or so clones; roughly 83% are singletons. In regard to this clone: Antigen: not known.

CDR3 length equals 12 residues. From germline, CDR1 is KGHSH and CDR2 LQKENI. The sequence was collected from a woman aged 45-65 years in good health and CMV-seronegative. The sequenced material came from PBMCs. This chain links TRBV18 with TRBJ2-5; tentatively, D is TRBD2 (6 bases). The assigned J gene may be wrong: the sequence end matches TRBJ2-7 better. In DNA form, the CDR3 reads TGTGCCAGCTCACGCGGGACTGGCGAGCAGTACTTC. The encoded protein is CASSRGTGEQYF.